The next 18 T cell receptor beta chains were all read from a single sample in a study of blood T cell repertoires in COVID-19. Generated by immunoSEQ multiplex PCR, the TCRdb table keeps only in-frame clones and is missing some. The table lists about 180,000 clones, more than 85% of them singletons. Sequencing was done on a sample of peripheral blood. Receptor source: a man in his forties or fifties with acute or convalescent COVID-19.

The chain uses TRBV7-2 and TRBJ1-1; the D gene is possibly TRBD1 (5 bases). Trimming cost V 6 bases and J 5 bases, with 13 bases left between them. Germline loops: CDR1 SGHTA, CDR2 FQGNSA. The CDR3 runs 13 residues. The CDR3 reads CASSSPQGTEAFF. CDR3 DNA sequence: TGTGCCAGCAGTTCTCCCCAGGGAACTGAAGCTTTCTTT.

This clone was recorded only once. The CDR3 DNA sequence: TGTGCCAGCAGCCCGGGACTAGCGGGGTACAATGAGCAGTTCTTC. This codes for CASSPGLAGYNEQFF. J is TRBJ2-1 and V is TRBV5-5; the match to TRBD2 covers 13 bases. CDR3 length equals 15 residues. J lost 4 bases, V lost 4 bases, and 2 bases had no gene match. Germline V lookup: CDR1 SGHKS, CDR2 YYEKEE (reference sequence).

The CDR3 here is CASSLTGRSEKLFF. The DNA of the CDR3 is TGTGCCAGCAGTTTAACAGGGCGTAGTGAAAAACTGTTTTTT. The chain recombines TRBV28 with TRBJ1-4; D may be TRBD1 (6 bases). In germline, CDR1 is MDHEN, CDR2 SYDVKM. The CDR3 length is 14 residues. The ends were cut back, 2 bases at V and 7 bases at J, with 11 bases in the middle.

The chain links TRBV7-2 to TRBJ2-7, with D possibly TRBD2 on 6 matching bases. Germline V gene lookup returns CDR1 SGHTA and CDR2 FQGNSA. The CDR3 consists of 15 residues. V lost 1 base and J lost 4, with 14 bases in between. CDR3 amino acids: CASSLGGSGGYEQYF. CDR3 bases: TGTGCCAGCAGCTTAGGGGGTAGCGGAGGGTACGAGCAGTACTTC.

The V call is TRBV30, the J call TRBJ1-1; a possible D gene is TRBD1 (6 bases). Trimming cost V 1 base and J 6 bases, with 15 bases left between them. The germline gives CDR1 GTSNPN, CDR2 SVGIG (reference sequence). The CDR3 sequence is 14 residues long. CDR3 residues: CAWSARGSLAEAFF. CDR3 nucleotides: TGTGCCTGGAGTGCCAGGGGCTCACTGGCTGAAGCTTTCTTT.

The J gene is TRBJ2-2, the V gene TRBV11-2, with D perhaps matching TRBD1 (6 bases). The CDR3 consists of 14 residues. Germline V gene data show CDR1 as SGHAT and CDR2 as FQNNGV. The V end lost 6 bases, the J end lost 4 bases, and 12 bases lay between the germline ends. This chain's CDR3 is CASRQGSGTGELFF. For the CDR3, the DNA is TGTGCCAGCAGACAGGGTTCTGGCACCGGGGAGCTGTTTTTT.

This chain links TRBV28 with TRBJ1-3, with TRBD1 matching 8 bases. V shed 6 bases, J shed 0 bases, and the junction held 1 base outside the gene matches. Germline CDR1 reads MDHEN; CDR2 reads SYDVKM. The CDR3 runs to 14 residues. In DNA, the CDR3 is TGTGCCAGCAGAGGGACAGGCTCTGGAAACACCATATATTTT. Translated, it gives CASRGTGSGNTIYF.

V gene TRBV27 combines with J gene TRBJ2-1, with TRBD1 as a possible D gene (6 bases). With 4 bases removed from V and 5 bases from J, the gap between germline ends came to 12 bases. Germline values: CDR1 MNHEY, CDR2 SMNVEV (reference sequence). The CDR3 covers 14 residues. CDR3 in DNA: TGTGCCAGCAGTTATTCAGGGGCGGACAATGAGCAGTTCTTC. As protein: CASSYSGADNEQFF.

This clone has just a few counts. The V gene is TRBV28, the J gene TRBJ2-2; TRBD2 aligns across 8 bases. V trimming: 1 base; J trimming: 6 bases; junction bases outside the gene matches: 13. Germline V lookup: CDR1 MDHEN, CDR2 SYDVKM. The CDR3 is 18 residues long. CDR3 coding DNA: TGTGCCAGCAGTTTATACCCAGCGGGAGTGTCTAGCGCCGGGGAGCTGTTTTTT. Protein sequence: CASSLYPAGVSSAGELFF.

The chain has TRBV28 and TRBJ2-3; D gene ambiguous. Trimming cost V 6 bases and J 5 bases, with 12 bases left between them. This CDR3 has 13 residues. CDR1 is MDHEN, CDR2 SYDVKM, per germline. In DNA form, the CDR3 reads TGTGCCAGCAGCCCCTGGCCGGGAGATACGCAGTATTTT. Encoded protein: CASSPWPGDTQYF.

The chain is built from TRBV5-6 and TRBJ1-3; TRBD1 aligns across 8 bases. Germline trimming cut 4 bases from V and 0 bases from J; bases unmatched to any gene: 6. Germline V gene sequence: CDR1 SGHDT, CDR2 YYEEEE. The CDR3 is 16 residues long. DNA for the CDR3: TGTGCCAGCAGCCGTCGACAGGGGAGCTCTGGAAACACCATATATTTT. Translation: CASSRRQGSSGNTIYF.

This sequence joins TRBV6-2 or TRBV6-3 and TRBJ2-1; tentative D call: TRBD2 (6 bases). The germline gives CDR1 MNHEY, CDR2 SVGEGT. Trimming pared 6 bases from V and 4 bases from J, leaving 16 bases between. This CDR3 has 15 residues. CDR3 region: CASSPWDSYYNEQFF. CDR3 coding DNA: TGTGCCAGCAGCCCCTGGGACTCCTATTACAATGAGCAGTTCTTC.

The chain employs TRBV10-3 and TRBJ2-1, with 9 bases aligning to TRBD2. The CDR3 consists of 16 residues. V lost 0 bases to trimming and J lost 2 bases; unmatched junction nucleotides: 2. The germline V gene encodes CDR1 ENHRY and CDR2 SYGVKD. CDR3 DNA sequence: TGTGCCATCAGTGAGTCTAGCGGGGGTCCCTACAATGAGCAGTTCTTC. Encoded protein: CAISESSGGPYNEQFF.

This chain uses TRBV9 with TRBJ1-3; D is uncertain. CDR1 and CDR2 from the germline V gene are SGDLS and YYNGEE. The CDR3 spans 15 residues. Trimming removed 0 bases at V and 2 bases at J, with 9 bases between. CDR3 loop: CASSVAIGAGNTIYF. CDR3 nucleotide sequence: TGTGCCAGCAGCGTAGCTATCGGGGCTGGAAACACCATATATTTT.

V gene TRBV7-2 combines with J gene TRBJ1-2; a weak D match, TRBD1 (6 bases). The V end was cut by 5 bases, the J end by 0 bases, with 13 bases between. CDR1 is SGHTA, CDR2 FQGNSA, per germline. The CDR3 totals 15 residues. The CDR3 DNA follows: TGTGCCAGCAGCAGGATGACAGGACCTAACTATGGCTACACCTTC. Translation: CASSRMTGPNYGYTF.

This sequence joins TRBV3-1 (or the pseudogene TRBV3-2) and TRBJ2-7, with unresolved D. From germline, CDR1 is LGHDT and CDR2 YNNKEL (reference sequence). The CDR3 length is 14 residues. Trimming shortened V by 4 bases and J by 0 bases, and 10 bases separated the two germline ends. The CDR3 bases are TGTGCCAGCAGCCGGCTAGGAAGCTCCTACGAGCAGTACTTC. It codes for CASSRLGSSYEQYF.

The gene calls are TRBV15 and TRBJ1-3; D uncertain. The germline CDR1 and CDR2 sequences are LNHNV and YYDKDF (reference sequence). CDR3 length: 13 residues. V lost 8 bases and J lost 4, with 12 bases in between. CDR3 in DNA: TGTGCCACCCGGCTAGCCTCGGGAAACACCATATATTTT. Translation: CATRLASGNTIYF.

The chain employs TRBV6-2 or TRBV6-3 and TRBJ2-7; 13 nucleotides align to TRBD2. With 2 bases clipped from V and 2 bases from J, the junction kept 3 bases outside the gene matches. CDR3 length: 16 amino acids. The germline CDR1 and CDR2 sequences are MNHEY and SVGEGT. The CDR3 nucleotides are TGTGCCAGCAGTTACCGGACTAGCGGGGGCCCCTACGAGCAGTACGTC. Its translation is CASSYRTSGGPYEQYV.